These 25 T cell receptor beta chains originate from one sample sequenced in a study of T cells in Graves' hyperthyroidism and ophthalmopathy. RNA transcripts provided the source from which TCR beta CDR3 regions were amplified. A set of HTBI primers served as the primers for a first-round RT-PCR of the TCR CDR3. One entry per CDR3 protein, called by TCRdb with MiXCR from the multiplex PCR reads. The table has about 680,000 distinct CDR3 sequences, approximately 36% seen once; the top ten hold around 30%. What was sequenced was blood. The source of these receptors is a woman in her thirties or forties with Graves' hyperthyroidism.

This clonotype was observed a handful of times. This chain uses TRBV7-2 with TRBJ2-3; 9 bases align to TRBD2. This CDR3 comprises 15 residues. The germline V gene has CDR1 SGHTA and CDR2 FQGNSA. V gave up 1 base and J gave up 7 bases; unmatched junction bases: 6. This chain's CDR3 is CASSLGLTSGNTQYF. In DNA, the CDR3 is TGTGCCAGCAGCTTAGGCCTGACTAGCGGTAATACGCAGTATTTT.

This chain uses TRBV20-1 with TRBJ2-7; 9 nucleotides agree with TRBD1. V trimming: 3 bases; J trimming: 2 bases; junction bases outside the gene matches: 8. Germline CDR1 is DFQATT and CDR2 is SNEGSKA (reference sequence). The CDR3 totals 15 residues. The CDR3 DNA follows: TGCAGTGCTAGTCCCCAGGGACAGGGCACCTACGAGCAGTACTTC. It specifies CSASPQGQGTYEQYF.

This clonotype was recorded many times. The gene calls are TRBV19 and TRBJ1-2; D unresolved. Germline V gene lookup returns CDR1 LNHDA and CDR2 SQIVND (reference sequence). The CDR3 is made up of 15 amino acids. V dropped 2 bases and J dropped 4 bases, with 14 bases sitting between them. In nucleotides, the CDR3 is TGTGCCAGTAGTATAAGCGGGGAACGGTCCTATGGCTACACCTTC. This sequence encodes CASSISGERSYGYTF.

Many counts were recorded for this clonotype. The chain combines TRBV7-2 with TRBJ1-2; TRBD1 matches 9 bases. The V and J ends lost 1 base and 4 bases, in that order; junction bases with no gene match: 4. Per germline, CDR1 SGHTA and CDR2 FQGNSA. The CDR3 totals 15 residues. This chain's CDR3 is CASSLGTGGVYGYTF. In DNA, the CDR3 is TGTGCCAGCAGCTTAGGCACAGGGGGCGTCTATGGCTACACCTTC.

J is TRBJ1-1 and V is TRBV12-3 or TRBV12-4; D unclear. CDR3 length equals 16 residues. Trimming removed 5 bases from V and 0 bases from J, with 16 bases in between. CDR3 in amino acids: CASSQWGESLNTEAFF. The CDR3, as DNA: TGTGCCAGCAGTCAATGGGGAGAATCCCTGAACACTGAAGCTTTCTTT.

This chain connects TRBV19 to TRBJ2-7; D uncertain. This CDR3 has 14 residues. CDR1 is LNHDA, CDR2 SQIVND, per germline (reference sequence). V lost 9 bases, J lost 2 bases, and 17 bases lay in between. The CDR3: CASSLPPQTYEQYF. For the CDR3, the DNA is TGTGCCAGCAGTTTACCCCCGCAGACCTACGAGCAGTACTTC.

There are many counts of this clonotype. This rearrangement joins TRBV19 to TRBJ1-5; D unresolved. The CDR3 contains 13 residues. In germline, CDR1 is LNHDA, CDR2 SQIVND (reference sequence). Trimming shortened V by 5 bases and J by 6 bases, and 11 bases separated the two germline ends. Written as DNA, the CDR3 is TGTGCCAGTAGTCTTGTACCCTTTCAGCCCCAGCATTTT. This encodes CASSLVPFQPQHF.

This clonotype was counted a few times. The chain couples TRBV4-2 to TRBJ1-5, with a weak D call TRBD1 (6 bases). Between the trimmed V and J ends, which lost 0 bases and 2 bases, there was a span of 14 bases. CDR3 size: 17 residues. The germline V gene encodes CDR1 LGHNA and CDR2 YNFKEQ. CDR3 sequence: CASSQDAGARGNQPQHF. Here the CDR3 DNA reads TGTGCCAGCAGCCAAGATGCGGGGGCGCGGGGCAATCAGCCCCAGCATTTT.

This clonotype was picked up many times. The J gene is TRBJ2-5, the V gene TRBV10-3; D unresolved. The germline gives CDR1 ENHRY, CDR2 SYGVKD. This CDR3 has 14 residues. V shed 2 bases and J shed 4 bases, with 11 bases lying between them. The CDR3 protein is CAISEPPRRETQYF. As DNA, the CDR3 is TGTGCCATCAGTGAGCCTCCACGGAGAGAGACCCAGTACTTC.

The chain combines TRBV6-5 with TRBJ1-2, with 10 bases fitting TRBD1. Germline CDR1 MNHEY, CDR2 SVGAGI. The CDR3 is made up of 15 amino acids. The junction had 10 bases not matched to a gene; V was cut back by 5 bases and J by 7 bases. As DNA, the CDR3 is TGTGCCAGCAGTAGTCCGCCGGGACAGGGGATTGGCTACACCTTC. Translating it yields CASSSPPGQGIGYTF.

The chain carries TRBV7-9 and TRBJ2-1; maybe TRBD2 (6 bases). Trimming removed 5 bases at V and 3 bases at J, with 17 bases between. The germline V gene has CDR1 SEHNR and CDR2 FQNEAQ (reference sequence). The CDR3 runs to 16 residues. CDR3 region: CASSRTDGSSYNEQFF. The CDR3 bases are TGTGCCAGCAGCCGAACGGACGGGAGTAGCTACAATGAGCAGTTCTTC.

The V gene is TRBV10-3, the J gene TRBJ2-2, with 8 bases fitting TRBD2. This CDR3 region has 15 residues. Germline CDR1 reads ENHRY; CDR2 reads SYGVKD. The V and J ends lost 10 bases and 7 bases, in that order; junction bases with no gene match: 14. Written as DNA, the CDR3 is TGTGCCACGGACGGTGGGCTAGCGGGCCACGGGGAGCTGTTTTTT. It encodes CATDGGLAGHGELFF.

As concerns this clonotype: Without the conserved terminal phenylalanine or tryptophan, this CDR3 likely stems from a read error. The chain carries TRBV5-1 and TRBJ2-7, with 7 positions matching TRBD1. V gave up 2 bases and J gave up 4 bases; unmatched junction bases: 6. The germline gives CDR1 SGHRS, CDR2 YFSETQ. The CDR3 length is 14 residues. The CDR3 reads CASSLGGGSYEQYL. The CDR3, as DNA: TGCGCCAGCAGCTTAGGGGGCGGTTCGTACGAGCAGTACCTC.

The gene calls are TRBV4-3 and TRBJ1-2, with D unresolved. Germline V gene sequence: CDR1 LGHNA, CDR2 YSLEER. The CDR3 has 15 residues. Trimming cost V 0 bases and J 8 bases, with 16 bases left between them. The CDR3 nucleotides read TGCGCCAGCAGCCAAGAGGTCCGGAGCGAAAGGGGCTACACCTTC. Translated: CASSQEVRSERGYTF.

This clonotype was seen a few times. The chain links TRBV6-5 to TRBJ2-7; D is perhaps TRBD2 (5 bases). The CDR3 has 14 amino acids. Germline V gene data show CDR1 as MNHEY and CDR2 as SVGAGI. V lost 7 bases and J lost 3, with 16 bases in between. As DNA, the CDR3 is TGTGCCAGCACCCCGGGATTAAGGGTCTACGAGCAGTACTTC. Translating it yields CASTPGLRVYEQYF.

This clonotype was observed a few times. The rearrangement links TRBV6-5 to TRBJ1-4, with D maybe TRBD1 (5 bases). The germline CDR1 and CDR2 sequences are MNHEY and SVGAGI. The CDR3 sequence is 16 residues long. V was trimmed by 6 bases and J by 5 bases, leaving 19 bases between them. The CDR3 loop reads CASSPTSGGWNEKLFF. The CDR3 bases are TGTGCCAGCAGCCCAACTAGCGGGGGGTGGAATGAAAAACTGTTTTTT.

This clonotype was counted many times. The V gene is TRBV2, the J gene TRBJ1-6; 7 bases fit TRBD1. The CDR3 is 13 amino acids. The J segment lost 6 bases and the V segment lost 10 bases, leaving 6 bases of the junction unmatched. From germline, CDR1 is SNHLY and CDR2 FYNNEI. The CDR3 loop reads CATGQALNSPLHF. CDR3 bases: TGTGCCACCGGACAGGCGCTTAATTCACCCCTCCACTTT.

A word on this clonotype: A much bigger clone sits one base away, suggesting this may be a read error. J is TRBJ1-6 and V is TRBV7-2; D is undetermined. This CDR3 region has 18 residues. Germline V lookup: CDR1 SGHTA, CDR2 FQGNSA. V lost 5 bases and J lost 0, with 17 bases in between. CDR3 sequence: CASSLDNGRSSYNSPLHF. The CDR3 DNA sequence: TGTGCCAGCAGCCTCGACAATGGCAGAAGCTCCTATAATTCACCCCTCCACTTT.

The chain carries TRBV28 and TRBJ1-4; TRBD1 might be the D (5 bases). This CDR3 comprises 15 residues. Germline CDR1 reads MDHEN; CDR2 reads SYDVKM. V dropped 5 bases and J dropped 4 bases, with 14 bases sitting between them. The DNA for the CDR3 is TGTGCCAGCAGTCCTCGGACATCTCTTAATGAAAAACTGTTTTTT. Protein product: CASSPRTSLNEKLFF.

The gene calls are TRBV20-1 and TRBJ2-7; 7 nucleotides match TRBD2. The CDR3 contains 16 residues. CDR1 and CDR2 from the germline V gene are DFQATT and SNEGSKA (reference sequence). V trimming: 0 bases; J trimming: 5 bases; junction bases outside the gene matches: 13. The CDR3 DNA sequence: TGCAGTGCTAGAGATATAGGACTAGAATCTGGGAACGAGCAGTACTTC. Protein product: CSARDIGLESGNEQYF.

This clonotype has ten or more counts. The chain carries TRBV7-9 and TRBJ2-5; D is uncertain. V lost 4 bases and J lost 2, with 8 bases in between. The CDR3 length is 13 residues. Germline assignment: CDR1 SEHNR and CDR2 FQNEAQ (reference sequence). CDR3 residues: CASSSASQETQYF. CDR3 nucleotide sequence: TGTGCCAGCAGCTCTGCTTCACAAGAGACCCAGTACTTC.

This clonotype was counted many times. The rearrangement joins TRBV20-1 to TRBJ1-5; 7 positions agree with TRBD1. Germline CDR1 DFQATT, CDR2 SNEGSKA (reference sequence). J gave up 7 bases and V 0 bases, and 6 bases lay outside the gene matches. The CDR3 is 14 residues long. This CDR3 reads CSARDTGVGQPQHF. In nucleotides, the CDR3 is TGCAGTGCTAGAGATACAGGGGTAGGGCAGCCCCAGCATTTT.

Written as DNA, the CDR3 is TGCGCCAGCAGACCGACAGGGACTAACTATGGCTACACCTTC. It encodes CASRPTGTNYGYTF. The chain is built from TRBV5-1 and TRBJ1-2; 7 nucleotides match TRBD1. The ends lost 5 bases at V and 0 bases at J; junction bases unmatched: 4. The CDR3 contains 14 residues. Germline loops: CDR1 SGHRS, CDR2 YFSETQ.

At least ten counts were recorded for this clonotype. CDR3 sequence reads: CASSTQPRQGRGEKLFF. In DNA, the CDR3 is TGTGCCAGTAGTACACAACCCCGACAGGGGCGAGGGGAAAAACTGTTTTTT. The V call is TRBV19, the J call TRBJ1-4; TRBD1 matches 8 bases. This CDR3 is built from 17 residues. Germline CDR1 and CDR2: LNHDA and SQIVND (reference sequence). V shed 4 bases, J shed 8 bases, and the junction held 15 bases outside the gene matches.

This clonotype occurred many times. An end of the junction does not agree with germline; a read error may underlie this. V and J are TRBV7-7 and TRBJ2-1; D is undetermined. This CDR3 has 15 amino acids. Germline values: CDR1 SSHAT, CDR2 FNYEAQ (reference sequence). The CDR3 DNA sequence: TGTGCTAGCAGCTTAGGTATAGATCGCATCAATGAGCAGTTCTTC. As protein: CASSLGIDRINEQFF.